This TCR beta chain originates from a study of blood T cells in healthy people across ages. Turning to the study itself: Template switching captured about one barcoded beta molecule per two T cells. Findings and caveats of the study: The fall in TCR beta diversity per million T cells was roughly linear with age.

As concerns this clonotype: Its antigen is as yet unknown.

The CDR3 contains 16 residues. Per the germline V gene, CDR1 is WSHSY and CDR2 is SAAADI. A second PCR of about 7 to 11 cycles used a sample-barcoded 5' primer and a J-beta primer mix. Unique molecular identifiers of 12 random nucleotides labeled each cDNA. TCRdb processed the 5' RACE reads anew with MiXCR; each CDR3 protein has one entry. The table lists approximately 1,000,000 distinct CDR3 sequences, roughly 45% of them singletons. This TCR derives from an older woman in good health. V usage is TRBV10-2 and J usage is TRBJ2-7; 10 bases are shared with TRBD2. The J call may be incorrect, as the DNA end agrees better with TRBJ2-5. Material for sequencing was blood. The CDR3 DNA follows: TGCGCCAGCAGTTGGGCTAGCGGGAGCGCTGAAGAGACCCAGTACTTC. Its protein product is CASSWASGSAEETQYF.